These T cell receptor beta chains were read from a single sample in a study of blood T cell repertoires in COVID-19. The table came from immunoSEQ multiplex PCR; TCRdb's copy has only in-frame clones and leaves some out. The sample lists approximately 300,000 clones, over 75% seen once, with about 10% in the top ten. The sample was PBMCs or T cells enriched from blood (not recorded which). These receptors came from a woman aged 18-29 years who had recovered from COVID-19. Both conserved end residues are trimmed from each CDR3.

TRBV28	TRBJ1-5	ASSPRGAQH
TRBV3-1/TRBV3-2	TRBJ1-3	ASNSGGNTIY
TRBV5-1	TRBJ1-1	ASSSFGTGMNTEAF
TRBV6-5	TRBJ1-2	ASRGLGQGASGYT
TRBV7-9	TRBJ1-6	ASSLDLNSPLH
TRBV5-1	TRBJ2-5	ASSLGQGQETQY
TRBV12-3/TRBV12-4	TRBJ1-1	ASSPTRGTEAF
TRBV7-9	TRBJ1-2	ASSLASDRGYSYT
TRBV7-2	TRBJ1-1	ASSPRGGRNTEAF
TRBV18	TRBJ1-4	ASSPGAAEKLF
TRBV5-1	TRBJ1-5	ASSPDRGPDQPQH
TRBV7-8	TRBJ1-1	ASSSRRQGWEAF
TRBV2	TRBJ1-1	ASSELGPVEAF
TRBV10-2	TRBJ1-2	ASNRGPEYGYT
TRBV28	TRBJ1-1	ASRVQGEAF
TRBV5-1	TRBJ1-2	ASNPTGGYGYT
TRBV16	TRBJ2-7	ASSLRGAVAYEQY
TRBV9	TRBJ2-3	ASSRLAGGGTDTQY
TRBV27	TRBJ1-6	ASSLSGSPRTGSSPLH
TRBV7-3	TRBJ2-2	ASSSYTGELF
TRBV5-5	TRBJ1-2	ASSFNPGQGNYGYT
TRBV6-6	TRBJ1-1	ASSQTWAWAF
TRBV9	TRBJ1-1	ASSVGDRSTEAF
TRBV7-9	TRBJ1-1	ASSLQGEVTEAF
TRBV19	TRBJ2-1	ASSSVAGVSYNEQF
TRBV25-1	TRBJ2-3	ASSEEGSGRDTQY
TRBV5-1	TRBJ1-1	ASSFAGTGVLFTEAF
TRBV30	TRBJ2-5	AWSWGGEVKETQY
TRBV28	TRBJ1-6	ASRPGTANSPLH
TRBV29-1	TRBJ2-7	SVSGGQGRDEQY
TRBV6-5	TRBJ1-1	ASSYSVTAEAF
TRBV6-2/TRBV6-3	TRBJ2-5	ASSSRLAGEEETQY
TRBV29-1	TRBJ1-2	SVEDPGWDGYT
TRBV7-9	TRBJ2-7	ASSSGPGGYEQY
TRBV4-1	TRBJ1-1	ASSRLGGAAEAF
TRBV7-9	TRBJ1-4	ASSLDGHGEKLF
TRBV6-2/TRBV6-3	TRBJ2-5	ASSLGAGTYQETQY
TRBV3-1/TRBV3-2	TRBJ2-2	ASRKGGAVSAGELF
TRBV6-1	TRBJ1-4	ASSEAVTERKLF
TRBV3-1/TRBV3-2	TRBJ1-3	ASSQEQGSGNTIY
TRBV6-2/TRBV6-3	TRBJ1-1	ASSLPLFPKRRDRNTEAF
TRBV4-1	TRBJ2-7	ASSQDGGRQGGSYEQY
TRBV29-1	TRBJ1-2	SVLGGVGPNYGYT
TRBV19	TRBJ1-5	ATRKDRAGNQPQH
TRBV10-3	TRBJ1-4	AISEGGNEKLF